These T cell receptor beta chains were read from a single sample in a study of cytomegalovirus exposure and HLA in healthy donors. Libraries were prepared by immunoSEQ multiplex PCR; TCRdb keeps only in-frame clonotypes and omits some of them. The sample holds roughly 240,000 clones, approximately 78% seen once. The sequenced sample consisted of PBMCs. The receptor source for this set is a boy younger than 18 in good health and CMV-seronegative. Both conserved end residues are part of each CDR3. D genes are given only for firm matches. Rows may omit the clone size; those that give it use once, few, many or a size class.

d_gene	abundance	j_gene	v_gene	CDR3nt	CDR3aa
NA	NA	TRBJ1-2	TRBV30	TGTGCCTGGAGCGGGTACGGCAGTAACACCTTC	CAWSGYGSNTF
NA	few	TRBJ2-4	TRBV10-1	TGCGCCAGCAATTCACTCTACAGGGAACCTGCCAAAGGGGCCAAAAACATTCAGTACTTC	CASNSLYREPAKGAKNIQYF
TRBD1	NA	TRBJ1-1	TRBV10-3	TGTGCCATCAGCGACAGGGTACCTGAAGCTTTCTTT	CAISDRVPEAFF
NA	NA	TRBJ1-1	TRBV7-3	TGTGCCAGCAGCTTAAGCGGGTCCCCGAACACTGAAGCTTTCTTT	CASSLSGSPNTEAFF
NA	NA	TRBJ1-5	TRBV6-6	TGTGCCAGCAGGCGAATATTACAGCCGCCCCAGCATTTT	CASRRILQPPQHF
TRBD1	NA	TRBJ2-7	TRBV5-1	TGCGCCAGCAGCCAACGACAGGGGGCTCGTCCAATTTCCTACGAGCAGTACTTC	CASSQRQGARPISYEQYF
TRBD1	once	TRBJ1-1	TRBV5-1	TGCGCCAGCAAGAGGGTTTCAGGGGGCGCGTACACTGAAGCTTTCTTT	CASKRVSGGAYTEAFF
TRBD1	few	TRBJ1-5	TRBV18	TGTGCCAGCTCACCGGGGACAGGGTTCGATCAGCCCCAGCATTTT	CASSPGTGFDQPQHF
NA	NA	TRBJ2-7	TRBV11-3	TGTGCCAGCAGCTTACGTCCAGGGGGGTACGAGCAGTACTTC	CASSLRPGGYEQYF
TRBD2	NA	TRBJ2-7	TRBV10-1	TGCGCCAGCAGTGAGTCGATTAGCGGGGGCTCCTACGAGCAGTACTTC	CASSESISGGSYEQYF
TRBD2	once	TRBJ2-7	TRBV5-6	TGTGCCAGCAGTTTACCGGGACTAGCGGGGGTTGAGCAGTACTTC	CASSLPGLAGVEQYF
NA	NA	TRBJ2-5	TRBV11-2	TGTGCCAGCAGCTTAGATTCCGGCGACTCCGGGTACTTC	CASSLDSGDSGYF
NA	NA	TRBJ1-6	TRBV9	TGTGCCAGCAGCGTAGATACCAGAACAACTACGGATTCACCCCTCCACTTT	CASSVDTRTTTDSPLHF
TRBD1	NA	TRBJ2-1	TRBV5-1	TGCGCCAGCAGCCGCCGGGACAGGGACAATGAGCAGTTCTTC	CASSRRDRDNEQFF
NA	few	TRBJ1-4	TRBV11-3	TGTGCCAGCAGCCCCGCCCCTGGTCAGGGCAAACTGTTTTTT	CASSPAPGQGKLFF
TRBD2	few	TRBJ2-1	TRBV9	TGTGCCAGCAGCGTAGATTGGACTAGCAACCACAATGAGCAGTTCTTC	CASSVDWTSNHNEQFF
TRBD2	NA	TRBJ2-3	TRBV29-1	TGCAGCGTTGAAGACGATATTGGGACTAGCGGGAGGGATTACACAGATACGCAGTATTTT	CSVEDDIGTSGRDYTDTQYF
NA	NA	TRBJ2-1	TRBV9	TGTGCCAGCAGCGTAGGGACTCTGGGGATCAATGAGCAGTTCTTC	CASSVGTLGINEQFF
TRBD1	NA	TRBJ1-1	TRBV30	TGTGCCTGGAGTGTCGGGACAGGTGAAGCTTTCTTT	CAWSVGTGEAFF
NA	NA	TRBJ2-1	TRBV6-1	TGTGCCAGCAGACAAACAGGGAACCCCTACAATGAGCAGTTCTTC	CASRQTGNPYNEQFF
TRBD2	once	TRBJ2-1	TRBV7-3	TGTGCCAGCAGCCCCTCGGGACTAGCGAAGGAGACTGAGCAGTTCTTC	CASSPSGLAKETEQFF
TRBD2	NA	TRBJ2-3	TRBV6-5	TGTGCCAGCAGTTACGGGCGGGGGTTCACAGATACGCAGTATTTT	CASSYGRGFTDTQYF
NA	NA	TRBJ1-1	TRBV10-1	TGCGCCAGCAGTGAGCCAGGGGCTGACACTGAAGCTTTCTTT	CASSEPGADTEAFF
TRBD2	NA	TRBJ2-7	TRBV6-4	TGTGCCAGCAGTATACTAGCGGGATTTTCCTACGAGCAGTACTTC	CASSILAGFSYEQYF
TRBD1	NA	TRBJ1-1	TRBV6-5	TGTGCCAGCAGTGCCGACAGGGTGAACACTGAAGCTTTCTTT	CASSADRVNTEAFF
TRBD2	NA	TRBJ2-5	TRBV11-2	TGTGCCAGCAGCCGGGTCGGGGGGACTACGGGGCAGTACTTC	CASSRVGGTTGQYF
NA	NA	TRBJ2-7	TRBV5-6	TGTGCCAGTTCTAGGGGGGGTCCCAACGAGCAGTACTTC	CASSRGGPNEQYF
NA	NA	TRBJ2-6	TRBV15	TGTGCCACCAGCAGAGTAGTGCGGGACGGCGTCCTGACTTTC	CATSRVVRDGVLTF
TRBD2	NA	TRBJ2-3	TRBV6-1	TGTGCCAGCAGACTAGCGGGAGTGGGAGATACGCAGTATTTT	CASRLAGVGDTQYF
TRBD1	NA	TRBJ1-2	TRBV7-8	TGTGCCAGCAGCGCACGCCGGGACAGCACGAGCAGGGCTTATGGCTACACCTTC	CASSARRDSTSRAYGYTF
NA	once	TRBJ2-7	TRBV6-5	TGTGCCAGCAGTTACTATACAGGGCACTACGAGCAGTACTTC	CASSYYTGHYEQYF
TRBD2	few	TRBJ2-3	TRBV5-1	TGCGCCAGCAGCTTGCCTGATTACGGGGGGGCTAGGGATACGCAGTATTTT	CASSLPDYGGARDTQYF
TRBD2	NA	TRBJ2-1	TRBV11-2	TGTGCCAGCAGGATCGGGAGGGGGAGCTCCCAAGGGAACAATGAGCAGTTCTTC	CASRIGRGSSQGNNEQFF
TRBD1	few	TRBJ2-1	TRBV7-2	TGTGCCAGCAGCTTAGCCAGGACAGGGGCTTTGGGTGAGCAGTTCTTC	CASSLARTGALGEQFF
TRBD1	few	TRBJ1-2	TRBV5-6	TGTGCCAGCAGCTGGAGGGGACAGGGGCCCTATGGCTACACCTTC	CASSWRGQGPYGYTF
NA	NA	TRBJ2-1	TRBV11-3	TGTGCCAGCAGCTTAGATAGGCTAGCTGGTGAGCAGTTCTTC	CASSLDRLAGEQFF
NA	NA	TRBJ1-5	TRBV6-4	TGTGCCAGCAGTGACTCCTCGGGATCTGGGCAGCCCCAGCATTTT	CASSDSSGSGQPQHF
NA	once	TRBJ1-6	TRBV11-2	TGTGCCAGCAGCCCGGCCGGGGGTCGACCCCTCCACTTT	CASSPAGGRPLHF
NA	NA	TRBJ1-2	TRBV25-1	TGTGCCAGCAGTGGCGGGGGAGGCTTCCGACGCCAAACCTTC	CASSGGGGFRRQTF
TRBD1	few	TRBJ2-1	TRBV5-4	TGTGCCAGCAGCCTCTTCCGGGCAGGGGGCGATGAGCAGTTCTTC	CASSLFRAGGDEQFF
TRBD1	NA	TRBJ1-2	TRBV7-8	TGTGCCAGCAGCTTAGTAGCTAGGACAGGGCGGAGCTACACCTTC	CASSLVARTGRSYTF
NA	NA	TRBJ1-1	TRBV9	TGTGCCAGCAGCGACAACAGGCTTATGAACACTGAAGCTTTCTTT	CASSDNRLMNTEAFF
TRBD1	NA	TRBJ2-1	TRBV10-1	TGCGCCACTAAATCATCCGGGACAGGGTCCTACAATGAGCAGTTCTTC	CATKSSGTGSYNEQFF
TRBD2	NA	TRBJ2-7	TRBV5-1	TGCGCCAGCAGCTTGAGAGCGGGAGAAGCCGACGAGCAGTACTTC	CASSLRAGEADEQYF
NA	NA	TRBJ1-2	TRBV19	TGTGCCAGTAGTATAGTCAGGCCGGAACCCTATGGCTACACCTTC	CASSIVRPEPYGYTF
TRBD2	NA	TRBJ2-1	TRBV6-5	TGTGCCAGCAGTACCGGGACTAGCGGGAGTAAAGAGTTCTTC	CASSTGTSGSKEFF
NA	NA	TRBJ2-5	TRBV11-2	TGTGCCAGCAGCTTAGGGGTAGGGGTGGAGACCCAGTACTTC	CASSLGVGVETQYF
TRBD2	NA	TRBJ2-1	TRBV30	TGTGCCTGGACCCCGGGACTAGCGGGCGAGCAGTTCTTC	CAWTPGLAGEQFF
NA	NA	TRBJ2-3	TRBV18	TGTGCCAGCTCACCAAGCGGCAGGGGAAGCACAGATACGCAGTATTTT	CASSPSGRGSTDTQYF
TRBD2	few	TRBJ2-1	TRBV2	TGTGCCAGCACCCCCGGGACTAGCGGGAGGGACTACAATGAGCAGTTCTTC	CASTPGTSGRDYNEQFF
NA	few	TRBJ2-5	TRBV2	TGTGCCAGCAGTGAGAGGCTAGCTGAGACCCAGTACTTC	CASSERLAETQYF
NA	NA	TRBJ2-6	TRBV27	TGTGCCAGCAGTTTAGCGGGAACCTCTGGGGCCAACGTCCTGACTTTC	CASSLAGTSGANVLTF
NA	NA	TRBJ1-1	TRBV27	TGTGCCAGCAGTTTCGCGGGGTCCACTGAAGCTTTCTTT	CASSFAGSTEAFF
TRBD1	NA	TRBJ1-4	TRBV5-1	TGCGCCAGCAGCTCGTCGACAGGGGACAATGAAAAACTGTTTTTT	CASSSSTGDNEKLFF
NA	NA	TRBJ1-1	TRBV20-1	TGCAGTGCTCCAAGGGAGACTGAAGCTTTCTTT	CSAPRETEAFF